This T cell receptor beta chain was obtained from a study of radiotherapy plus CTLA-4 blockade in lung cancer. Regarding the study as a whole: Increased serum interferon-beta after radiation also reportedly predicted response strongly. Radiotherapy was combined with ipilimumab, and tumor-derived TCR clones then expanded in blood.

Sequenced by immunoSEQ multiplex PCR; TCRdb stores in-frame clones only, minus some. This table has about 110,000 clones, approximately 80% appearing once. About this clone: The antigen is not known.

Chemo-refractory metastatic non-small-cell lung cancer patients underwent focal radiation alongside CTLA-4 blockade with ipilimumab. Germline-derived CDR1 and CDR2 are SGHTA and FQGTGA. CDR3 length equals 15 residues. V gave up 0 bases and J gave up 0 bases, with 6 bases separating them. V and J are TRBV7-3 and TRBJ2-1, with D possibly being TRBD2 (6 bases). This clonotype was sampled from a human donor with non-small cell lung cancer that progressed on radiotherapy plus ipilimumab. Some clones in this sample may be carry-over from other donors' samples. The sequencing here drew on peripheral blood, taken from a patient treated with radiotherapy plus ipilimumab. For the CDR3, the DNA is TGTGCCAGCAGCTTAACCGGGGGCTCCTACAATGAGCAGTTCTTC. It codes for CASSLTGGSYNEQFF.